These 23 T cell receptor beta chains share one sample of origin, sequenced in a study of technical replicates of blood from a few donors. Assay used: immunoSEQ multiplex PCR; TCRdb lists only in-frame clones, some missing. Found here are 45,000 to 60,000 clones, roughly 94% of them singletons; the top ten hold 2.5% to 3.5%. Material for sequencing was PBMCs. Receptors were obtained from a human donor in good health. Some clones in this sample may be carry-over from other donors' samples.

V gene TRBV19 combines with J gene TRBJ2-6, with D hard to call. Germline V gene lookup returns CDR1 LNHDA and CDR2 SQIVND (reference sequence). The CDR3 contains 13 residues. Between the trimmed V and J ends, which lost 9 bases and 4 bases, there was a span of 10 bases. CDR3 nucleotide sequence: TGTGCCAGCCGAGAATCCGGGGCCAACGTCCTGACTTTC. This encodes CASRESGANVLTF.

The genes are TRBV7-9 and TRBJ2-5; the D is unclear. The V end lost 5 bases, the J end lost 3 bases, and 10 bases lay between the germline ends. The CDR3 is 13 amino acids. Germline-derived CDR1 and CDR2 are SEHNR and FQNEAQ (reference sequence). Here the CDR3 reads CASSPQAKETQYF. CDR3 in DNA: TGTGCCAGCAGCCCGCAAGCGAAAGAGACCCAGTACTTC.

V is TRBV10-3 and J is TRBJ1-2; possible D gene TRBD1, 5 bases. The CDR3 is 13 residues long. The V gene lost 2 bases and the J gene lost 5 bases, with 9 bases spanning the gap. Germline lookup yields CDR1 ENHRY and CDR2 SYGVKD. The CDR3 protein is CAISEEAGYGYTF. The CDR3 DNA reads as TGTGCCATCAGTGAGGAGGCAGGGTATGGCTACACCTTC.

The J gene is TRBJ2-3, the V gene TRBV10-3; the D gene is possibly TRBD2 (5 bases). V lost 10 bases to trimming and J lost 3 bases, with 20 bases between them. This CDR3 region has 15 residues. The germline V gene encodes CDR1 ENHRY and CDR2 SYGVKD. For the CDR3, the DNA is TGTGCCAGCTTCCGGGGTACAGCAACAACAGATACGCAGTATTTT. Its translation is CASFRGTATTDTQYF.

V gene TRBV6-5 combines with J gene TRBJ1-1; D perhaps matches TRBD1 (5 bases). Trimming stripped 5 bases from V and 5 bases from J, with 12 bases between. This CDR3 is 13 amino acids long. Germline V gives CDR1 MNHEY, CDR2 SVGAGI. CDR3 residues: CASSRGWRTEAFF. The CDR3 DNA sequence: TGTGCCAGCAGTCGGGGGTGGCGGACTGAAGCTTTCTTT.

This chain uses TRBV4-2 with TRBJ1-6, with 10 bases fitting TRBD1. V dropped 4 bases and J dropped 6; count of bases not matched to a gene: 12. The CDR3 is 18 residues long. The germline V gene encodes CDR1 LGHNA and CDR2 YNFKEQ. The CDR3 DNA is TGTGCCAGCAGCCCACTGGGAAGGGGACAGGGGAGTAATTCACCCCTCCACTTT. Translated: CASSPLGRGQGSNSPLHF.

This chain joins TRBV19 and TRBJ2-5; 8 bases are a match to TRBD2. V gave up 9 bases and J gave up 5 bases; unmatched junction bases: 14. In germline, CDR1 is LNHDA, CDR2 SQIVND (reference sequence). The CDR3 is 15 amino acids. The CDR3 is CASNSGGTSWETQYF. Written as DNA, the CDR3 is TGTGCCAGCAACAGTGGCGGGACTAGTTGGGAGACCCAGTACTTC.

The chain recombines TRBV2 with TRBJ1-6; D ambiguous. The germline gives CDR1 SNHLY, CDR2 FYNNEI. V shed 3 bases and J shed 6 bases, with 9 bases lying between them. CDR3 size: 14 residues. Written as DNA, the CDR3 is TGTGCCAGCAGTGATCGGTACGCTAATTCACCCCTCCACTTT. Translation: CASSDRYANSPLHF.

The chain is built from TRBV6-6 and TRBJ2-4; TRBD2 is a possible D gene (5 bases). The CDR3 has 16 amino acids. Per germline, CDR1 MNHNY and CDR2 SVGAGI (reference sequence). Trimming left V 8 bases short and J 0 bases short, with 17 bases between. CDR3 DNA: TGTGCCAGCGAGCCCTTGCGGGCTGTAGCCAAAAACATTCAGTACTTC. As protein: CASEPLRAVAKNIQYF.

The chain carries TRBV7-6 and TRBJ2-3; weak D call: TRBD2 (6 bases). Germline V CDR1 and CDR2: SGHVS, FNYEAQ. The CDR3 extends over 17 amino acids. V lost 4 bases and J lost 0, with 17 bases in between. In DNA form, the CDR3 reads TGTGCCAGCAGCTCAGGGACTCCCGCTTTTAGCACAGATACGCAGTATTTT. Translated, it gives CASSSGTPAFSTDTQYF.

The rearrangement uses TRBV7-6 and TRBJ1-1; 9 bases fit TRBD1. Germline V CDR1 and CDR2: SGHVS, FNYEAQ. The CDR3 extends over 14 amino acids. With 4 bases clipped from V and 5 bases from J, the junction kept 5 bases outside the gene matches. The CDR3 loop is CASSSATGGTEAFF. DNA of the CDR3: TGTGCCAGCAGCTCGGCGACAGGGGGGACTGAAGCTTTCTTT.

The J gene is TRBJ1-3, the V gene TRBV7-2; tentative D call: TRBD1 (6 bases). The length of the CDR3 is 15 residues. The ends were cut back, 1 base at V and 4 bases at J, with 11 bases in the middle. Germline V lookup: CDR1 SGHTA, CDR2 FQGNSA. CDR3 region: CASSLGSGAGNTIYF. The CDR3 DNA sequence: TGTGCCAGCAGCTTAGGTTCAGGGGCCGGAAACACCATATATTTT.

CDR3 sequence (DNA): TGTGCCAGAGGCCCCGGGGACAGGGACGAAAAACTGTTTTTT. Translated: CARGPGDRDEKLFF. The chain has TRBV2 and TRBJ1-4; 9 bases match TRBD1. V dropped 9 bases and J dropped 8; count of bases not matched to a gene: 10. Germline V gives CDR1 SNHLY, CDR2 FYNNEI. CDR3 length: 14 amino acids. The full variable domain, completed using reference TRBV2 and TRBJ1-4, is EPEVTQTPSHQVTQMGQEVILRCVPISNHLYFYWYRQILGQKVEFLVSFYNNEISEKSEIFDDQFSVERPDGSNFTLKIRSTKLEDSAMYFCARGPGDRDEKLFFGSGTQLSVL.

The chain recombines TRBV4-2 with TRBJ2-3; 9 bases line up with TRBD2. This CDR3 is 18 amino acids long. Germline CDR1 LGHNA, CDR2 YNFKEQ. J gave up 3 bases and V 0 bases, and 10 bases lay outside the gene matches. The CDR3: CASSQDRISGSETDTQYF. The CDR3 DNA reads as TGTGCCAGCAGCCAAGATCGGATTAGCGGGAGTGAAACAGATACGCAGTATTTT.

This chain uses TRBV7-6 with TRBJ1-1; possible D gene TRBD1, 5 bases. CDR3 size: 14 residues. Germline V gene sequence: CDR1 SGHVS, CDR2 FNYEAQ. Trimming left V 7 bases short and J 4 bases short, with 16 bases between. The CDR3 bases are TGTGCCAGCACCCAGGGTTCTGGTATCACTGAAGCTTTCTTT. This sequence encodes CASTQGSGITEAFF.

This chain joins TRBV5-5 and TRBJ2-7; 9 bases fit TRBD2. Unmatched junction bases numbered 7, after V lost 3 bases and J lost 6 bases. This CDR3 is built from 14 residues. Germline V gives CDR1 SGHKS, CDR2 YYEKEE (reference sequence). The CDR3 reads CASSWSSGKVEQYF. The CDR3 nucleotides are TGTGCCAGCAGCTGGTCTAGCGGGAAGGTCGAGCAGTACTTC.

The chain couples TRBV18 to TRBJ1-6, with TRBD1 matching 11 bases. Germline V gives CDR1 KGHSH, CDR2 LQKENI. CDR3 length equals 14 residues. With V trimmed by 6 bases and J by 10 bases, 5 bases remained unmatched. The CDR3 bases are TGTGCCAGCTCGTCGGGACAGGGGGGCTCACCCCTCCACTTT. Translation: CASSSGQGGSPLHF.

The chain recombines TRBV7-2 with TRBJ1-2; D remains unclear. V was cut by 5 bases and J by 0 bases, with 7 bases left in between. Germline CDR1 is SGHTA and CDR2 is FQGNSA. The CDR3 is 13 residues long. CDR3 sequence (DNA): TGTGCCAGCAGCGCCTTAGCTAACTATGGCTACACCTTC. This sequence encodes CASSALANYGYTF.

The V gene is TRBV2, the J gene TRBJ2-3, with a possible D match to TRBD2 (7 bases). V lost 8 bases and J lost 6, with 12 bases in between. CDR1 and CDR2 from the germline V gene are SNHLY and FYNNEI. The CDR3 length is 12 residues. In DNA form, the CDR3 reads TGTGCCAGCGGGGGGGGGCGGGATACGCAGTATTTT. Translated, it gives CASGGGRDTQYF.

The gene calls are TRBV27 and TRBJ2-3; 11 nucleotides align to TRBD1. The germline V gene has CDR1 MNHEY and CDR2 SMNVEV (reference sequence). The CDR3 spans 15 residues. After removal of 0 bases from V and 5 bases from J, the junction contained 1 base not matched to a gene. The CDR3 reads CASSLSGTGGDTQYF. The CDR3 nucleotides read TGTGCCAGCAGTTTATCGGGGACAGGGGGAGATACGCAGTATTTT.

The chain uses TRBV11-2 and TRBJ2-7; TRBD1 aligns across 9 bases. There are 15 residues in the CDR3. Trimming cost V 0 bases and J 3 bases; bases outside gene matches: 3. Germline V gives CDR1 SGHAT, CDR2 FQNNGV. Here the CDR3 DNA reads TGTGCCAGCAGCTTAGAGGCGACAGGGGGCTACGAGCAGTACTTC. Amino acid sequence: CASSLEATGGYEQYF.

This chain links TRBV5-1 with TRBJ2-1; no reliable D call. This CDR3 has 15 amino acids. The V end was cut by 4 bases, the J end by 0 bases, with 11 bases between. Germline CDR1 is SGHRS and CDR2 is YFSETQ. Here the CDR3 reads CASSPNPSSYNEQFF. The CDR3, as DNA: TGCGCCAGCAGCCCAAATCCCAGCTCCTACAATGAGCAGTTCTTC.

The chain joins TRBV6-5 to TRBJ2-5; no firm D call. The germline gives CDR1 MNHEY, CDR2 SVGAGI. The V end was cut by 2 bases, the J end by 7 bases, with 17 bases between. This CDR3 has 15 amino acids. The CDR3 DNA sequence: TGTGCCAGCAGTTACGGATCTGCGGCACGCGCGACCCAGTACTTC. This sequence encodes CASSYGSAARATQYF.